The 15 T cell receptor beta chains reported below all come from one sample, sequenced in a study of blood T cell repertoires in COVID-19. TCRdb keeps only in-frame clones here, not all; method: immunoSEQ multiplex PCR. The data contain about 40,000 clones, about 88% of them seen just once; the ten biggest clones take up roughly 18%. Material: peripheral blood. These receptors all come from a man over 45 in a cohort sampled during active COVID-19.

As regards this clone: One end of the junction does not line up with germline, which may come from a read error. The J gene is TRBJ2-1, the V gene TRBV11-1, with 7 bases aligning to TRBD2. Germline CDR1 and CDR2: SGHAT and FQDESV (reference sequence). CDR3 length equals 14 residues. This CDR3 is CASTLNGGYNEQFF. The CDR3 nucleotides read TGTGCCAGCACCTTAAACGGGGGGTACAATGAGCAGTTCTTC.

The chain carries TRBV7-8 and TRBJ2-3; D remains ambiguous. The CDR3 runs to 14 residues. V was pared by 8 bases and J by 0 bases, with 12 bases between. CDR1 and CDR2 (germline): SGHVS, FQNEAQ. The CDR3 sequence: CASSKGASTDTQYF. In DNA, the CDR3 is TGTGCCAGCTCAAAAGGAGCTAGCACAGATACGCAGTATTTT.

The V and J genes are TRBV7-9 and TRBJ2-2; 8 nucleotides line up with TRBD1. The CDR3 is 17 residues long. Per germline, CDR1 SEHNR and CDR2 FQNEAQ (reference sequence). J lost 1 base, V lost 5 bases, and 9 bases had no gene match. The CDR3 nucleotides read TGTGCCAGCAGCACACTCCGGACAGGGAAGAACACCGGGGAGCTGTTTTTT. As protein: CASSTLRTGKNTGELFF.

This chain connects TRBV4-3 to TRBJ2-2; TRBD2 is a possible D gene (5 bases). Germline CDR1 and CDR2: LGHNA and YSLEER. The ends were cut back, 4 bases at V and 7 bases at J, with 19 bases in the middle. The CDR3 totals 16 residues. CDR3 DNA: TGCGCCAGCAGCCCGGGGATCCGGGCGGGCGTCGGGGAGCTGTTTTTT. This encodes CASSPGIRAGVGELFF.

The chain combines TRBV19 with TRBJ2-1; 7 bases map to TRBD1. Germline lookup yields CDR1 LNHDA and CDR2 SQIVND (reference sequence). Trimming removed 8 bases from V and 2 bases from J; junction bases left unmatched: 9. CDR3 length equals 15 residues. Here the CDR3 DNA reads TGTGCCAGTTCCGACGACAGGGCTACCTACAATGAGCAGTTCTTC. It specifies CASSDDRATYNEQFF.

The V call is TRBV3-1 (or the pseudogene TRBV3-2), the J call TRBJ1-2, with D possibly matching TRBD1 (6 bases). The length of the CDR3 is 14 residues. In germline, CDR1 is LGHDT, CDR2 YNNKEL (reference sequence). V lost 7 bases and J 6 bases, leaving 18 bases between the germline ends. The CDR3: CASNTGTTAHGYTF. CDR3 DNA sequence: TGTGCCAGCAACACCGGGACAACCGCCCATGGCTACACCTTC.

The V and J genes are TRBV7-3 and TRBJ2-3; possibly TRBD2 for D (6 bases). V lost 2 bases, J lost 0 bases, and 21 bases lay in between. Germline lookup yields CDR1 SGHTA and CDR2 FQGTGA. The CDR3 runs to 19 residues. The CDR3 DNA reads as TGTGCCAGCAGCTTAGAGTCCGGGGGACTGACTTTTAGCACAGATACGCAGTATTTT. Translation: CASSLESGGLTFSTDTQYF.

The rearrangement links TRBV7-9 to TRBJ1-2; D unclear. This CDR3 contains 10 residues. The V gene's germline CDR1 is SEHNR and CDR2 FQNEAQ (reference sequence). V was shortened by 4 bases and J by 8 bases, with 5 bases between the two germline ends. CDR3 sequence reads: CASSSRGYTF. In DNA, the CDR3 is TGTGCCAGCAGCTCGAGGGGCTACACCTTC. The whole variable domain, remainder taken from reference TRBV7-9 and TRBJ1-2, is DTGVSQNPRHKITKRGQNVTFRCDPISEHNRLYWYRQTLGQGPEFLTYFQNEAQLEKSRLLSDRFSAERPKGSFSTLEIQRTEQGDSAMYLCASSSRGYTFGSGTRLTVV.

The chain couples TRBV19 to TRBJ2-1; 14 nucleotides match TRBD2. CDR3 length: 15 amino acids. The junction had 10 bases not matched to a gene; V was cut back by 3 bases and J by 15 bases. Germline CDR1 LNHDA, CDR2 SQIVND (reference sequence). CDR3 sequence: CASSIGLAGGPGVFF. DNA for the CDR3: TGTGCCAGTAGTATCGGACTAGCGGGAGGCCCCGGGGTGTTCTTC. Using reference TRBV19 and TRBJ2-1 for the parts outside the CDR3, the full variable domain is DGGITQSPKYLFRKEGQNVTLSCEQNLNHDAMYWYRQDPGQGLRLIYYSQIVNDFQKGDIAEGYSVSREKKESFPLTVTSAQKNPTAFYLCASSIGLAGGPGVFFGPGTRLTVL.

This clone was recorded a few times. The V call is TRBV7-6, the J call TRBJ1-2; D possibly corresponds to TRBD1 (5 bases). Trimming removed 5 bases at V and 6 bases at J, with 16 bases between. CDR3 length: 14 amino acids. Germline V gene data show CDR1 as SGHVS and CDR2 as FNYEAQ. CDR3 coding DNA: TGTGCCAGCAGCCTGTCCCCGGGGGTCGATGGCTACACCTTC. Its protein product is CASSLSPGVDGYTF.

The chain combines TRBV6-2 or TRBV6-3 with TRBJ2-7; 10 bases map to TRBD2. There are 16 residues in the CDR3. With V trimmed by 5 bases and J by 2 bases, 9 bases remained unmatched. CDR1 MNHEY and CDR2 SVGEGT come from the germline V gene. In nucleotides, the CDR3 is TGTGCCAGCAGTCGGCTAGCGGGAGTCTCCCCCTACGAGCAGTACGTC. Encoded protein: CASSRLAGVSPYEQYV.

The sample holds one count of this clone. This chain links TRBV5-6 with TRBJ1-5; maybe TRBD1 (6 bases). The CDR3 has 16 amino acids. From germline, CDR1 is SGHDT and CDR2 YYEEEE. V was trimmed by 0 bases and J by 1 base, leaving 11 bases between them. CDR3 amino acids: CASSLVGGKSNQPQHF. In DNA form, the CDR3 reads TGTGCCAGCAGCTTGGTAGGGGGAAAAAGCAATCAGCCCCAGCATTTT. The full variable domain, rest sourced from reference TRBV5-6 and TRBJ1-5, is DAGVTQSPTHLIKTRGQQVTLRCSPKSGHDTVSWYQQALGQGPQFIFQYYEEEERQRGNFPDRFSGHQFPNYSSELNVNALLLGDSALYLCASSLVGGKSNQPQHFGDGTRLSIL.

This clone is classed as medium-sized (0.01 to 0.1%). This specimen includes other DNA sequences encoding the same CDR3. CDR3 sequence (DNA): TGCAGCGTACGACAGGGGGCAGGTCAGCCCCAGCATTTT. It translates to CSVRQGAGQPQHF. The chain links TRBV29-1 to TRBJ1-5; the match to TRBD1 covers 10 bases. This CDR3 has 13 amino acids. The ends lost 6 bases at V and 6 bases at J; junction bases unmatched: 5. Germline CDR1 SQVTM, CDR2 ANQGSEA. Full variable domain (remainder filled in from reference TRBV29-1 and TRBJ1-5): SAVISQKPSRDICQRGTSLTIQCQVDSQVTMMFWYRQQPGQSLTLIATANQGSEATYESGFVIDKFPISRPNLTFSTLTVSNMSPEDSSIYLCSVRQGAGQPQHFGDGTRLSIL.

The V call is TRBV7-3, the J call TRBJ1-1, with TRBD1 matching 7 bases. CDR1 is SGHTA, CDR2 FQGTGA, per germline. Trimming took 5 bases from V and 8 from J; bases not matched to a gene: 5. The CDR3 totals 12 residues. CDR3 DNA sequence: TGTGCCAGCAGCGGGGACAGTCCCGAAGCTTTCTTT. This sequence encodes CASSGDSPEAFF.

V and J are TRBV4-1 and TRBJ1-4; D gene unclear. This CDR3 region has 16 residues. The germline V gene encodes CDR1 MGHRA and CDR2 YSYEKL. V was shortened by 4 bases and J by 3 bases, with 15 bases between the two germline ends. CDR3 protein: CASSLLSRVSNEKLFF. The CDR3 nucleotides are TGCGCCAGCAGCCTCCTGTCGCGTGTCTCTAATGAAAAACTGTTTTTT.